This is a list of T cell receptor beta chains from one sample in a study of neurological immune-mediated disorders. TCRdb reprocessed the 5' RACE reads via MiXCR and lists one record per CDR3 protein. This table holds fewer than 65,000 distinct CDR3 sequences, about 9.3% found once. Sequenced input: PBMCs. Receptor source: a man aged 70-80 years with HTLV-1-associated myelopathy (HAM/TSP). The CDR3 runs from the conserved cysteine through the conserved F or W. A D gene is named only where the DNA matches it firmly. The listing skips clone size in some rows; elsewhere it reads once, few, many or a size class.

>TRBV5-1|TRBD2|TRBJ2-1|many
CASSRRAGGDNEQFF
TGCGCCAGCAGCCGACGAGCGGGAGGGGACAATGAGCAGTTCTTC
>TRBV20-1|TRBD2|TRBJ2-1|many
CSARDPRTSAYNEQFF
TGCAGTGCTAGAGATCCTCGGACTAGTGCTTACAATGAGCAGTTCTTC
>TRBV20-1|NA|TRBJ2-3|many
CSGEGGSWVTDTQYF
TGCAGTGGCGAGGGCGGTTCGTGGGTCACAGATACGCAGTATTTT
>TRBV11-2|TRBD2|TRBJ2-7|many
CASSFGLAKTYEQYF
TGTGCCAGCAGCTTCGGACTAGCGAAAACCTACGAGCAGTACTTC
>TRBV7-2|NA|TRBJ2-5|many
CASSLAAGRKETQYF
TGTGCCAGCAGCTTAGCGGCAGGGAGAAAAGAGACCCAGTACTTC
>TRBV20-1|TRBD2|TRBJ2-7|many
CSASNPLAGRSYEQYF
TGCAGTGCTTCCAATCCTCTAGCGGGACGATCCTACGAGCAGTACTTC
>TRBV9|NA|TRBJ2-1|many
CASSVGHTYNEQFF
TGTGCCAGCAGCGTGGGACACACCTACAATGAGCAGTTCTTC
>TRBV5-1|NA|TRBJ2-5|many
CASSLAVSQETQYF
TGCGCCAGCAGCTTGGCTGTCAGCCAAGAGACCCAGTACTTC
>TRBV10-3|NA|TRBJ2-2|many
CAIQGPGELFF
TGTGCCATCCAAGGCCCCGGGGAGCTGTTTTTT
>TRBV24-1|TRBD1|TRBJ2-1|many
CATSGTGGDNEQFF
TGTGCCACCAGTGGGACAGGGGGTGACAATGAGCAGTTCTTC
>TRBV3-1|NA|TRBJ2-3|NA
CASSQELWGSGDTQYF
TGTGCCAGCAGCCAAGAACTCTGGGGGAGTGGGGATACGCAGTATTTT
>TRBV5-1|NA|TRBJ2-1|many
CASSLGGYNNEQFF
TGCGCCAGCAGCTTGGGGGGGTATAACAATGAGCAGTTCTTC
>TRBV28|TRBD1|TRBJ1-3|many
CASSSAGTGAGNTIYF
TGTGCCAGCAGTTCCGCCGGGACAGGGGCTGGAAACACCATATATTTT
>TRBV20-1|TRBD1|TRBJ2-4|many
CSAPGQADIQYF
TGCAGTGCCCCGGGACAGGCGGACATTCAGTACTTC
>TRBV18|TRBD1|TRBJ2-1|many
CASSPDRANGGEQFF
TGTGCCAGCTCCCCGGACAGGGCGAACGGGGGTGAGCAGTTCTTC
>TRBV4-2|NA|TRBJ2-1|NA
CASSHHPYMGPDNEQFF
TGTGCCAGCAGCCACCATCCTTACATGGGCCCTGACAATGAGCAGTTCTTC
>TRBV28|TRBD1|TRBJ2-1|few
CASSSWTGWQFF
TGTGCCAGCAGTTCTTGGACAGGTTGGCAGTTCTTC
>TRBV28|NA|TRBJ2-3|few
CATVRGTSTDTQYF
TGTGCCACGGTGCGGGGTACTAGCACAGATACGCAGTATTTT
>TRBV4-2|NA|TRBJ2-1|many
CASSQEGAGRSIYNEQFF
TGTGCCAGCAGCCAAGAAGGGGCAGGGAGGAGTATCTACAATGAGCAGTTCTTC
>TRBV14|NA|TRBJ2-1|many
CASSQVRGYNEQFF
TGTGCCAGCAGCCAAGTACGAGGTTACAATGAGCAGTTCTTC
>TRBV7-8|NA|TRBJ2-3|many
CASSSSQADTQYF
TGTGCCAGCAGCTCATCACAGGCAGATACGCAGTATTTT
>TRBV20-1|TRBD1|TRBJ2-1|many
CSATRTGEDYNEQFF
TGCAGTGCTACCCGGACAGGGGAGGACTACAATGAGCAGTTCTTC
>TRBV20-1|NA|TRBJ2-1|few
CSAHWARFYNEQFF
TGCAGTGCCCACTGGGCCCGTTTTTATAATGAGCAGTTCTTC
>TRBV20-1|NA|TRBJ2-1|many
CSGRGNNEQFF
TGCAGCGGGAGAGGGAACAATGAGCAGTTCTTC
>TRBV27|NA|TRBJ1-3|few
CASSSGHPGNTIYF
TGTGCCAGCAGTTCAGGACACCCTGGAAACACCATATATTTT
>TRBV12-3/TRBV12-4|NA|TRBJ2-4|many
CASSVQGYIQYF
TGTGCCAGCAGTGTACAGGGTTACATTCAGTACTTC
>TRBV5-1|NA|TRBJ2-1|many
CASTRRPQGEQFF
TGCGCCAGCACGAGAAGGCCACAAGGAGAGCAGTTCTTC
>TRBV7-2|TRBD1|TRBJ1-4|many
CASSLTGGRGEKLFF
TGTGCCAGCAGCCTAACAGGGGGAAGGGGTGAAAAACTGTTTTTT
>TRBV5-1|NA|TRBJ2-7|many
CASNRGTVSYEQYF
TGCGCCAGCAACCGGGGGACAGTCTCCTACGAGCAGTACTTC
>TRBV20-1|NA|TRBJ1-6|many
CSATTRVNNSPLHF
TGCAGTGCCACGACACGGGTTAATAATTCACCCCTCCACTTT
>TRBV5-1|TRBD1|TRBJ1-4|many
CASSLRTQGLTRGELFF
TGCGCCAGCAGCTTGCGGACACAGGGGCTGACCCGCGGAGAACTGTTTTTT
>TRBV28|NA|TRBJ1-1|many
CASSFRRQITEAFF
TGTGCCAGCAGTTTCCGACGACAGATCACTGAAGCTTTCTTT
>TRBV12-3/TRBV12-4|NA|TRBJ1-6|many
CASSLSRGHPLTLHF
TGTGCCAGCAGTTTGTCTAGGGGACACCCCCTCACCCTCCACTTT
>TRBV2|NA|TRBJ1-4|many
CASFHGTLDGKLFF
TGTGCCAGTTTTCACGGGACTCTAGATGGAAAACTGTTTTTT
>TRBV28|NA|TRBJ1-2|many
CASSLWAEGVGGYTF
TGTGCCAGCAGTTTATGGGCAGAGGGGGTTGGGGGCTACACCTTC
>TRBV5-1|NA|TRBJ1-3|many
CASSSGTEPGNTIYF
TGCGCCAGCAGCTCGGGGACGGAGCCTGGAAACACCATATATTTT
>TRBV7-6|NA|TRBJ1-3|NA
CVGSPAGVAGNTIYF
TGTGTCGGCAGCCCAGCTGGGGTGGCTGGAAACACCATATATTTT
>TRBV12-3/TRBV12-4|TRBD2|TRBJ2-3|NA
CASSLTSGDTQYF
TGTGCCAGCAGTTTAACTAGCGGCGATACGCAGTATTTT
>TRBV7-2|NA|TRBJ2-7|many
CASSLGNGIGMNEQYF
TGTGCCAGCAGCTTGGGCAACGGCATCGGGATGAACGAGCAGTACTTC
>TRBV20-1|NA|TRBJ2-5|NA
CSARGLVLGLWSQETLYF
TGCAGTGCTAGAGGACTAGTCTTGGGATTGTGGTCACAAGAGACCCTGTACTTC
>TRBV20-1|NA|TRBJ2-3|many
CSASRGDTQYF
TGCAGTGCTAGCCGCGGGGATACGCAGTATTTT
>TRBV28|NA|TRBJ2-7|many
CASSFMTHSYEQYF
TGTGCCAGCAGTTTTATGACACACTCCTACGAGCAGTACTTC
>TRBV7-3|NA|TRBJ2-3|many
CASSPRPLLETDTQYF
TGTGCCAGCAGCCCGAGACCGTTACTGGAGACAGATACGCAGTATTTT
>TRBV2|NA|TRBJ2-7|many
CASRWTAAYEQYF
TGTGCCAGCCGGTGGACTGCTGCCTACGAGCAGTACTTC
>TRBV6-6|TRBD2|TRBJ2-1|few
CASFGLAGNNEQFF
TGTGCCAGCTTCGGACTAGCGGGTAACAATGAGCAGTTCTTC
>TRBV20-1|TRBD2|TRBJ2-1|many
CSARPGLGYNNEQFF
TGCAGTGCCAGGCCGGGACTAGGTTATAACAATGAGCAGTTCTTC
>TRBV13|NA|TRBJ2-1|once
CASSPARGLKSSYNEQFF
TGTGCCAGCAGCCCCGCTAGAGGGCTTAAGAGCTCCTACAATGAGCAGTTCTTC
>TRBV15|TRBD1|TRBJ2-7|NA
CATSAARTGGTYEQYF
TGTGCCACCAGCGCAGCTAGGACAGGGGGGACCTACGAGCAGTACTTC
>TRBV5-1|NA|TRBJ2-5|many
CASTGGEIQETQYF
TGCGCCAGCACTGGAGGGGAGATACAAGAGACCCAGTACTTC